This TCR beta chain was retrieved from a study of blood T cell repertoires in COVID-19. The CDR3 covers 14 residues. V lost 4 bases to trimming and J lost 2 bases; unmatched junction nucleotides: 2. Looked up from germline, CDR1 is KGHSY and CDR2 is FQNENV. Study members were between roughly 18 and 90 years old and lived in 20 to 30 US regions. Using immunoSEQ multiplex PCR, the repertoire was profiled, and TCRdb retains in-frame clones only, with some absent. The sample gives 150,000 to 200,000 clones, about 89% of which show up once; 0.77% is in the top ten. The sequencing sample was made of PBMCs or T cells enriched from blood (not recorded which). This clonotype was obtained from a woman in her late teens or twenties who had recovered from COVID-19. This chain joins TRBV16 and TRBJ1-5, with 7 bases that match TRBD1. The CDR3 spells CASSPGTGNQPQHF. The DNA for the CDR3 is TGTGCCAGCAGCCCCGGGACAGGCAATCAGCCCCAGCATTTT.